What follows are 14 T cell receptor beta chains derived from one specimen sequenced in a study of shared clonotypes between healthy human individuals. Libraries were prepared by immunoSEQ multiplex PCR; TCRdb keeps only in-frame clonotypes and omits some of them. This table has some 470,000 clones, roughly four fifths appearing once. The sample consisted of PBMCs. The receptors come from a woman in her 40s in good health. Some clones in this sample may be carry-over from other donors' samples.

A word on this clone: With a much larger clone just one base away, this may be a read error. Other DNA sequences of this sample code for an identical CDR3. V gene TRBV11-2 combines with J gene TRBJ2-1, with a possible D match to TRBD2 (7 bases). The CDR3 consists of 15 residues. Germline CDR1 reads SGHAT; CDR2 reads FQNNGV. The CDR3 nucleotides read TGTGCCAGCAGCTTAGCCCCGGGGGGCTACAACGAGCAGTTCTTC. This translates into CASSLAPGGYNEQFF.

The rearrangement links TRBV6-6 to TRBJ2-2; tentatively, D is TRBD2 (6 bases). Trimming removed 0 bases at V and 6 bases at J, with 14 bases between. This CDR3 is built from 16 residues. Germline values: CDR1 MNHNY, CDR2 SVGAGI (reference sequence). The CDR3 region is CASSYSPSVRAGELFF. Written as DNA, the CDR3 is TGTGCCAGCAGTTACTCTCCTAGCGTAAGAGCCGGGGAGCTGTTTTTT.

Worth noting for this clone: Other DNA sequences in the sample encode the same CDR3. The chain links TRBV29-1 to TRBJ2-7; the D call may be TRBD1 or TRBD2 (5 bases each). This CDR3 is built from 12 residues. With 4 bases removed from V and 3 bases from J, the gap between germline ends came to 10 bases. Looked up from germline, CDR1 is SQVTM and CDR2 is ANQGSEA. CDR3 amino acids: CSVAGTSYEQYF. The CDR3 DNA sequence: TGCAGCGTTGCGGGGACCAGCTACGAGCAGTACTTC.

The chain uses TRBV7-3 and TRBJ2-7; 7 bases are a match to TRBD1. There are 16 residues in the CDR3. Germline V gene lookup returns CDR1 SGHTA and CDR2 FQGTGA. After removal of 0 bases from V and 5 bases from J, the junction contained 10 bases not matched to a gene. DNA of the CDR3: TGTGCCAGCAGCTTAACCCCGGACAGGTCGGTCCACGAGCAGTACTTC. Protein sequence: CASSLTPDRSVHEQYF.

This clone was counted ten times or more. The J gene is TRBJ2-1, the V gene TRBV19; 9 bases are a match to TRBD2. Germline CDR1 is LNHDA and CDR2 is SQIVND (reference sequence). The V segment lost 7 bases and the J segment 8 bases; nucleotides outside the gene matches: 9. CDR3 size: 14 residues. CDR3 residues: CASKVGGRGDEQFF. The DNA for the CDR3 is TGTGCCAGTAAGGTGGGCGGGAGGGGGGATGAGCAGTTCTTC.

The chain is built from TRBV28 and TRBJ1-3; D unclear. CDR1 is MDHEN and CDR2 is SYDVKM in the germline V gene. V lost 7 bases and J lost 0, with 13 bases in between. The length of the CDR3 is 15 residues. CDR3 sequence: CASKLRQVSGNTIYF. CDR3 sequence (DNA): TGTGCCAGCAAACTACGTCAGGTCTCTGGAAACACCATATATTTT.

This clone was observed a single time. The chain employs TRBV18 and TRBJ2-4; TRBD1 matches at 7 bases. Germline V CDR1 and CDR2: KGHSH, LQKENI. This CDR3 is built from 16 residues. Losses at the gene ends were 0 bases for V and 8 bases for J; bases not matched to a gene: 10. CDR3 loop: CASSPPSQGEWDIQYF. The CDR3 DNA is TGTGCCAGCTCACCACCCAGCCAGGGGGAGTGGGACATTCAGTACTTC.

This clone turned up a few times. This chain connects TRBV4-1 to TRBJ1-6; no definite D call. This CDR3 region has 14 residues. V was trimmed by 0 bases and J by 10 bases, leaving 10 bases between them. Looked up from germline, CDR1 is MGHRA and CDR2 is YSYEKL. As DNA, the CDR3 is TGCGCCAGCAGCCAAGATACGGCAGCCTCACCCCTCCACTTT. It yields the protein CASSQDTAASPLHF.

In regard to this clone: Since a much larger clone is just one base distant, this may be a read error. The same CDR3 arises from other DNA sequences in this sample as well. The chain is built from TRBV2 and TRBJ2-1; unclear D gene. The CDR3 is made up of 14 amino acids. V lost 8 bases and J 5 bases, leaving 16 bases between the germline ends. Germline V lookup: CDR1 SNHLY, CDR2 FYNNEI. CDR3 residues: CASFENGINNEQFF. The CDR3 bases are TGTGCCAGCTTCGAGAACGGAATCAACAATGAGCAGTTCTTC.

The V and J genes are TRBV5-4 and TRBJ2-7; 7 positions match TRBD1. V trimming: 4 bases; J trimming: 1 base; junction bases outside the gene matches: 8. CDR3 length equals 15 residues. Per the germline V gene, CDR1 is SGHNT and CDR2 is YYREEE (reference sequence). The CDR3 DNA reads TGTGCCAGCAGCGGCCCCGGGACAGTATCCTACGAGCAGTACTTC. Its translation: CASSGPGTVSYEQYF.

There are many counts of this clone. This chain joins TRBV29-1 and TRBJ1-1; possible D gene TRBD1, 5 bases. V dropped 4 bases and J dropped 3 bases, with 18 bases sitting between them. This CDR3 has 15 amino acids. Germline values: CDR1 SQVTM, CDR2 ANQGSEA. The CDR3 loop reads CSVVWRFGGDTEAFF. The CDR3 DNA is TGCAGCGTTGTTTGGCGTTTTGGGGGAGACACTGAAGCTTTCTTT.

Here the CDR3 DNA reads TGTGCCAGCAAACGGGGTACAGGGGACCCCCAGCCCCAGCATTTT. This codes for CASKRGTGDPQPQHF. J is TRBJ1-5 and V is TRBV28; 7 bases line up with TRBD1. The CDR3 runs 15 residues. V shed 7 bases, J shed 7 bases, and the junction held 13 bases outside the gene matches. Germline V gene sequence: CDR1 MDHEN, CDR2 SYDVKM.

The V and J genes are TRBV27 and TRBJ2-1; TRBD2 agrees at 13 bases. The V and J ends lost 7 bases and 7 bases, in that order; junction bases with no gene match: 7. Per the germline V gene, CDR1 is MNHEY and CDR2 is SMNVEV (reference sequence). There are 15 residues in the CDR3. CDR3: CASNTRTSGRNEQFF. The CDR3 nucleotides read TGTGCCAGCAATACGAGGACTAGCGGGAGAAATGAGCAGTTCTTC.

This chain uses TRBV11-3 with TRBJ2-2; D may be TRBD1 or TRBD2 (5 bases each). V dropped 1 base and J dropped 2 bases, with 8 bases sitting between them. CDR3 length equals 15 residues. In germline, CDR1 is SGHNT, CDR2 YENEEA. The CDR3 DNA is TGTGCCAGCAGCTTAGTACGGGGCAACACCGGGGAGCTGTTTTTT. Amino acids: CASSLVRGNTGELFF.